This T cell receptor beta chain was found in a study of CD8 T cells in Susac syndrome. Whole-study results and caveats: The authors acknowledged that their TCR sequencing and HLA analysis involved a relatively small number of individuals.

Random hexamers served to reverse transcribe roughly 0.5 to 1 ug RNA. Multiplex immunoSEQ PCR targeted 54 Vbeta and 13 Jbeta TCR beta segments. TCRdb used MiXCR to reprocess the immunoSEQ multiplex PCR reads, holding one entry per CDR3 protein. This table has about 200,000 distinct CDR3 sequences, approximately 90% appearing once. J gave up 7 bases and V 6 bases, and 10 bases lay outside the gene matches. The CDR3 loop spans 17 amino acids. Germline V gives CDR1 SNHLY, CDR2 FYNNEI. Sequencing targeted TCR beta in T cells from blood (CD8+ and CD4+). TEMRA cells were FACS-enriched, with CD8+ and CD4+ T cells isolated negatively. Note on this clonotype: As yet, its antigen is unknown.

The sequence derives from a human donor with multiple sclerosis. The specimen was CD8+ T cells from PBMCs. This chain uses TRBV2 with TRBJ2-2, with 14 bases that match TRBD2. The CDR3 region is CASSPTSGGARVGELFF. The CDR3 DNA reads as TGTGCCAGCAGCCCGACTAGCGGGGGGGCCCGTGTCGGGGAGCTGTTTTTT.